The source of this TCR beta chain is a study of blood T cell repertoires in COVID-19. As for the study in general: Collection of acute and convalescent COVID-19 samples took place in the United States, Italy and Spain. Sources were T cells, B-cell-depleted T cells, or PBMCs; the material itself was cDNA or gDNA.

Original methodology: Estimates of nucleated cell counts were drawn from the amplification of reference gene primers. Measured with immunoSEQ multiplex PCR; TCRdb has only the in-frame clones, and not every one. V and J calls and clone size are given by that table; D and trimming were obtained from the DNA. The data show roughly 90,000 clones, with approximately 89% seen just once and about 2.5% held by the top ten. Trimming shortened V by 7 bases and J by 3 bases, and 10 bases separated the two germline ends. This CDR3 is built from 13 residues. The V gene's germline CDR1 is LNHDA and CDR2 SQIVND (reference sequence).

The sequence derives from a man aged 45 to 65 with acute or convalescent COVID-19. The rearrangement joins TRBV19 to TRBJ1-5, with D unresolved. The material sequenced was peripheral blood. DNA for the CDR3: TGTGCCAGTACCCATGAGAACAATCAGCCCCAGCATTTT. Its translation is CASTHENNQPQHF.